Listed below are T cell receptor beta chains from one sample, sequenced in a study of shared clonotypes between healthy human individuals. Profiling relied on immunoSEQ multiplex PCR, and the TCRdb table lists in-frame clones only, not all of them. The sample lists roughly 2.2 million clones, about 90% occurring once. Sequencing was performed on naive CD4+ T cells from PBMCs. Receptors were obtained from a man aged 18-30 years in good health. Some clones in this sample may be carry-over from other donors' samples. CDR3s include the opening cysteine and the closing phenylalanine or tryptophan. The D gene is left open where the match is weak. Expanded clones are given a class, and other clones once, few, many or no size at all.

TRBJ2-4	.	TRBV6-1	.	CASSDPPDLTTGNIQYF	TGTGCCAGCAGTGATCCGCCTGACTTGACCACCGGGAACATTCAGTACTTC
TRBJ1-5	.	TRBV28	.	CASYAGGWNQPQHF	TGTGCCAGCTACGCCGGGGGGTGGAATCAGCCCCAGCATTTT
TRBJ2-1	TRBD2	TRBV7-2	.	CASSSSGFGEQFF	TGTGCCAGCAGCTCTAGCGGCTTTGGTGAGCAGTTCTTC
TRBJ1-4	TRBD1	TRBV6-5	.	CASSRNRGPGEKLFF	TGTGCCAGCAGCCGCAACAGGGGGCCCGGTGAAAAACTGTTTTTT
TRBJ1-1	.	TRBV29-1	.	CSVTGGGGTEAFF	TGCAGCGTTACCGGCGGGGGAGGGACTGAAGCTTTCTTT
TRBJ1-1	.	TRBV18	.	CASSRNRDDTEAFF	TGTGCCAGCTCGCGTAACAGGGATGACACTGAAGCTTTCTTT
TRBJ2-1	.	TRBV7-3	.	CASSFGGQSYNEQFF	TGTGCCAGCAGCTTTGGGGGACAATCCTACAATGAGCAGTTCTTC
TRBJ2-2	.	TRBV7-9	.	CASSLSGNRELFF	TGTGCCAGCAGCTTATCGGGTAACCGGGAGCTGTTTTTT
TRBJ2-7	TRBD2	TRBV19	.	CASTPGLEVYEQYF	TGTGCCAGTACCCCCGGACTAGAGGTATACGAGCAGTACTTC
TRBJ1-4	.	TRBV29-1	.	CSVEDQTVGRKLFF	TGCAGCGTTGAAGATCAGACAGTGGGGCGAAAACTGTTTTTT
TRBJ1-2	.	TRBV6-1	.	CASKTRNYGYTF	TGTGCCAGCAAGACCCGCAACTATGGCTACACCTTC
TRBJ2-7	.	TRBV7-8	.	CASARGSGPSYEQYF	TGTGCCAGCGCCCGAGGGAGCGGGCCCTCCTACGAGCAGTACTTC
TRBJ1-1	.	TRBV27	.	CASRKTGGTEAFF	TGTGCCAGCAGGAAGACAGGCGGCACTGAAGCTTTCTTT
TRBJ1-1	.	TRBV6-6	.	CASSYTTAEAFF	TGTGCCAGCAGTTACACAACGGCTGAAGCTTTCTTT
TRBJ2-1	TRBD1	TRBV7-2	.	CASSLGGTGSYEQFF	TGTGCCAGCAGCTTAGGGGGGACAGGGTCCTATGAGCAGTTCTTC
TRBJ1-2	TRBD1	TRBV2	.	CASSRDRSYYGYTF	TGTGCCAGCAGTAGGGACAGGTCGTACTATGGCTACACCTTC
TRBJ1-1	TRBD1	TRBV5-6	.	CASSSLDRDTEAFF	TGTGCCAGCAGCTCCCTAGACAGGGACACTGAAGCTTTCTTT
TRBJ1-1	.	TRBV6-1	once	CASSVAGVNTEAFF	TGTGCCAGCAGTGTGGCAGGGGTAAACACTGAAGCTTTCTTT
TRBJ1-3	.	TRBV5-1	.	CASSLFEIWSGNTIYF	TGCGCCAGCAGCTTGTTTGAGATCTGGTCTGGAAACACCATATATTTT
TRBJ2-7	TRBD2	TRBV19	.	CASSRGLAGGHLDEQYF	TGTGCCAGTAGTAGGGGACTAGCGGGAGGGCATTTGGACGAGCAGTACTTC
TRBJ2-7	.	TRBV18	.	CASSPNTAYEQYF	TGTGCCAGCTCACCAAATACCGCCTACGAGCAGTACTTC
TRBJ2-2	.	TRBV2	.	CASSERGRETGELFF	TGTGCCAGCAGTGAGAGGGGACGGGAAACCGGGGAGCTGTTTTTT
TRBJ2-2	.	TRBV4-1	.	CASSQESGSTGELFF	TGCGCCAGCAGCCAAGAATCGGGCTCCACCGGGGAGCTGTTTTTT
TRBJ1-1	.	TRBV27	.	CASSFGGYHTEAFF	TGTGCCAGCAGTTTCGGAGGCTATCACACTGAAGCTTTCTTT
TRBJ1-2	TRBD1	TRBV5-1	.	CASSLPGQQNGYTF	TGCGCCAGCAGCTTGCCGGGACAGCAAAATGGCTACACCTTC
TRBJ1-2	TRBD1	TRBV5-1	.	CASTRQGGMDYGYTF	TGCGCCAGCACCCGACAGGGGGGTATGGACTATGGCTACACCTTC
TRBJ2-7	.	TRBV6-6	once	CASSPGNYEQYF	TGTGCCAGCAGTCCCGGGAACTACGAGCAGTACTTC
TRBJ2-1	.	TRBV12-5	.	CASGRSGTSNEQFF	TGTGCTAGTGGTCGTAGCGGTACCAGTAATGAGCAGTTCTTC
TRBJ2-1	.	TRBV4-2	.	CASSHPRAESYNEQFF	TGTGCCAGCAGCCACCCACGAGCGGAGTCCTACAATGAGCAGTTCTTC
TRBJ1-1	TRBD1	TRBV28	once	CASRGDSTEAFF	TGTGCCAGCAGGGGGGACAGCACTGAAGCTTTCTTT
TRBJ2-7	TRBD1	TRBV4-3	.	CASSQDGGDRIYEQYF	TGCGCCAGCAGCCAAGATGGTGGGGACAGGATATACGAGCAGTACTTC
TRBJ2-6	TRBD1	TRBV30	.	CAGDRAGANVLTF	TGTGCCGGGGACAGGGCCGGGGCCAACGTCCTGACTTTC
TRBJ2-5	.	TRBV5-1	.	CASSGTTKETQYF	TGCGCCAGCAGCGGGACAACAAAAGAGACCCAGTACTTC